This is a list of T cell receptor beta chains from one sample in a study of T cells after yellow fever vaccination. Each CDR3 protein is one row after TCRdb ran MiXCR on the 5' RACE reads. The sample records 95,000 to 100,000 distinct CDR3 sequences, 4.5% to 6% being singletons. Sequencing used CD8+ T cells sorted from PBMCs, obtained 10 days after the yellow fever booster vaccination. The receptors originated from a man between 18 and 29 years old who received the YFV17D yellow fever vaccine. CDR3s include the opening cysteine and the closing phenylalanine or tryptophan. D genes are given only for firm matches. Size values are once, few and many counts, or a class for expanded clones, and some rows have none.

j_call v_call clone_size d_call cdr3_aa cdr3_nt
TRBJ1-2 TRBV2 . TRBD1 CASSEARTGRERGYTF TGTGCCAGCAGTGAAGCCCGGACAGGGAGAGAGCGGGGCTACACCTTC
TRBJ1-1 TRBV7-9 . . CASSRFGTLNTEAFF TGTGCCAGCAGTCGCTTCGGGACACTGAACACTGAAGCTTTCTTT
TRBJ2-2 TRBV4-1 many . CASSQLAGELFF TGCGCCAGCAGCCAGTTAGCTGGGGAGCTGTTTTTT
TRBJ2-2 TRBV20-1 few . CSAPGTENTGELFF TGCAGTGCCCCCGGGACCGAGAACACCGGGGAGCTGTTTTTT
TRBJ1-1 TRBV4-3 . . CASSQDGGNTEAFF TGCGCCAGCAGCCAAGATGGCGGGAACACTGAAGCTTTCTTT
TRBJ2-1 TRBV7-2 few . CASSLEGARDNEQFF TGTGCCAGCAGCTTAGAAGGGGCTAGGGACAATGAGCAGTTCTTC
TRBJ1-5 TRBV20-1 many . CSVRDRDSNQPQHF TGCAGTGTCCGGGACCGAGATAGCAATCAGCCCCAGCATTTT
TRBJ2-2 TRBV6-5 . . CASSYTPIGPGELFF TGTGCCAGCAGTTACACTCCCATAGGGCCCGGGGAGCTGTTTTTT
TRBJ2-2 TRBV7-9 few TRBD2 CASSRTSGGYTGELFF TGTGCCAGCAGCCGGACTAGCGGGGGTTACACCGGGGAGCTGTTTTTT
TRBJ2-1 TRBV7-9 . TRBD1 CASSFGQGAHNEQFF TGTGCCAGCAGCTTTGGTCAGGGGGCCCACAATGAGCAGTTCTTC
TRBJ1-2 TRBV25-1 few . CASSEGWDGYTF TGTGCCAGCAGTGAAGGGTGGGATGGCTACACCTTC
TRBJ2-5 TRBV5-1 . TRBD2 CASSLAVYGLAGEETQYF TGCGCCAGCAGCTTGGCCGTTTACGGACTAGCGGGAGAAGAGACCCAGTACTTC
TRBJ2-1 TRBV12-3/TRBV12-4 many . CASSPRLQGNEQFF TGTGCCAGCAGCCCCCGGCTGCAGGGCAATGAGCAGTTCTTC
TRBJ2-2 TRBV10-3 . . CAISVEGEDTGELFF TGTGCCATCAGTGTGGAAGGGGAGGACACCGGGGAGCTGTTTTTT
TRBJ1-1 TRBV9 . . CASSVVPRLARAFF TGTGCCAGCAGCGTAGTCCCCCGTTTGGCGCGGGCTTTCTTT
TRBJ1-1 TRBV4-2 few . CASSQGTRGAEAFF TGTGCCAGCAGCCAAGGGACACGGGGCGCTGAAGCTTTCTTT
TRBJ1-5 TRBV7-9 few . CASSPGRGASNQPQHF TGTGCCAGCAGCCCCGGGCGGGGGGCTAGCAATCAGCCCCAGCATTTT
TRBJ2-5 TRBV7-9 many TRBD1 CASTKLPRDRGPPGSFRETQYF TGTGCCAGCACCAAACTCCCCCGGGACAGGGGGCCCCCGGGTTCGTTTCGGGAGACCCAGTACTTC
TRBJ2-7 TRBV10-3 few . CAIFQGDPCYEQYF TGTGCCATTTTTCAGGGCGATCCCTGCTACGAGCAGTACTTC
TRBJ1-2 TRBV12-3/TRBV12-4 . TRBD1 CASSFGTGVYTF TGTGCCAGCAGTTTCGGGACAGGGGTCTACACCTTC
TRBJ2-7 TRBV20-1 many . CSAILANRYEQYF TGCAGTGCTATTCTAGCGAATCGGTACGAGCAGTACTTC
TRBJ2-3 TRBV11-2 few . CASSLGEGTDTQYF TGTGCCAGCAGCTTAGGAGAGGGCACAGATACGCAGTATTTT
TRBJ1-6 TRBV7-8 . TRBD1 CASSSVTMDREGSPLHF TGTGCCAGCAGCTCGGTTACCATGGACAGGGAGGGTTCACCCCTCCACTTT
TRBJ2-3 TRBV11-2 . . CASTSGFLTDTQYF TGTGCCAGCACCTCGGGCTTTCTCACAGATACGCAGTATTTT
TRBJ1-2 TRBV7-9 . TRBD1 CASSLLPGQGDYGYTF TGTGCCAGCAGCTTATTGCCGGGACAGGGGGACTATGGCTACACCTTC
TRBJ2-3 TRBV9 . . CASSSKRGGESTDTQYF TGTGCCAGCAGCTCAAAGAGGGGGGGCGAGAGCACAGATACGCAGTATTTT
TRBJ2-5 TRBV7-9 many . CASTQASVWETQYF TGTGCCAGCACTCAGGCATCCGTGTGGGAGACCCAGTACTTC
TRBJ1-5 TRBV6-2/TRBV6-3 . . CASSYGGVQPQHF TGTGCCAGCAGTTACGGGGGGGTTCAGCCCCAGCATTTT
TRBJ1-4 TRBV9 . . CACSPGGRDEKLFF TGTGCCTGCAGCCCCGGGGGCAGAGATGAAAAACTGTTTTTT
TRBJ1-6 TRBV4-3 many TRBD1 CASSPDRGWGSPLHF TGCGCCAGCAGCCCGGACAGGGGGTGGGGTTCACCCCTCCACTTT
TRBJ1-1 TRBV2 . . CASSEVRGPEAFF TGTGCCAGCAGTGAAGTGCGTGGTCCTGAAGCTTTCTTT
TRBJ2-2 TRBV9 . . CASSVEGAGGELFF TGTGCCAGCAGCGTAGAAGGGGCTGGCGGGGAGCTGTTTTTT
TRBJ2-5 TRBV3-1 few . CASSQIPGAGETQYF TGTGCCAGCAGCCAGATCCCGGGGGCAGGGGAGACCCAGTACTTC
TRBJ2-3 TRBV11-2 . . CASSQIRGDTQYF TGTGCCAGCAGCCAGATTCGAGGAGATACGCAGTATTTT
TRBJ1-4 TRBV20-1 . . CSARDRWGGRATNEKLFF TGCAGTGCTAGAGATCGGTGGGGGGGACGTGCAACTAATGAAAAACTGTTTTTT
TRBJ2-5 TRBV28 many TRBD1 CASNDRGVETQYF TGTGCCAGCAATGACAGGGGCGTGGAGACCCAGTACTTC
TRBJ1-2 TRBV12-3/TRBV12-4 few . CASSPGPGYTF TGTGCCAGCAGTCCCGGACCTGGCTACACCTTC
TRBJ2-1 TRBV2 . TRBD1 CASSTGENEQFF TGTGCCAGCAGTACAGGGGAAAATGAGCAGTTCTTC
TRBJ2-4 TRBV4-2 . . CATSQNPERNIQYF TGTGCCACCTCTCAGAATCCTGAGAGGAACATTCAGTACTTC
TRBJ1-5 TRBV6-5 few . CASSAGTSQPQHF TGTGCCAGCAGTGCCGGGACAAGTCAGCCCCAGCATTTT
TRBJ2-1 TRBV7-2 many . CASSLAVTSYNEQFF TGTGCCAGCAGCTTAGCCGTGACTAGCTACAATGAGCAGTTCTTC
TRBJ2-7 TRBV5-6 few . CASSLAARVLRVYEQYF TGTGCCAGCAGCTTGGCTGCCCGTGTCCTTCGGGTATACGAGCAGTACTTC
TRBJ2-1 TRBV5-1 few TRBD2 CASSLARASGVASNEQFF TGCGCCAGCAGCTTGGCTCGGGCTAGCGGGGTTGCTAGTAATGAGCAGTTCTTC
TRBJ2-2 TRBV6-4 . . CASSDTVISAGELFF TGTGCCAGCAGTGACACGGTTATTAGCGCCGGGGAGCTGTTTTTT
TRBJ2-1 TRBV4-3 . TRBD2 CASSQTPGGGTYNEQFF TGCGCCAGCAGCCAGACCCCCGGCGGGGGGACCTACAATGAGCAGTTCTTC
TRBJ1-4 TRBV5-5 few . CASSYHRDTFARKLFF TGTGCCAGCAGCTATCACCGGGACACCTTCGCTCGAAAACTGTTTTTT
TRBJ1-1 TRBV15 . . CATSRVRRLITEAFF TGTGCCACCAGCAGAGTTCGGCGGTTAATCACTGAAGCTTTCTTT
TRBJ1-4 TRBV9 many . CASSVDGEPEKLFF TGTGCCAGCAGCGTAGACGGAGAGCCTGAAAAACTGTTTTTT